The 24 T cell receptor beta chains given below trace back to one sample, sequenced in a study of response to subunit inactivated influenza vaccine. MiXCR was run by TCRdb on the RT-PCR reads, yielding one entry per CDR3 protein. This sample carries around 520,000 distinct CDR3 sequences, about 25% of them seen once, and the ten largest clones take approximately 2%. Sample: CD4+ T cells sorted from PBMCs, taken 5 days after vaccination. These receptors originate from a man in his forties or fifties who received an inactivated influenza vaccine.

This clonotype was counted between two and nine times. The chain joins TRBV4-2 to TRBJ2-3; no firm D call. Deletions cut 0 bases from V and 1 base from J, with 5 bases between. Germline V gives CDR1 LGHNA, CDR2 YNFKEQ. The CDR3 consists of 14 residues. The CDR3 loop reads CASSQDWGTDTQYF. The CDR3 DNA is TGTGCCAGCAGCCAAGATTGGGGCACAGATACGCAGTATTTT.

The CDR3 loop is CASSMQGSGRADEQFF. In DNA, the CDR3 is TGTGCCAGCAGTATGCAGGGTAGCGGGAGGGCCGATGAGCAGTTCTTC. V usage is TRBV6-1 and J usage is TRBJ2-1, with 11 bases matching TRBD2. CDR1 MNHNS and CDR2 SASEGT come from the germline V gene. The CDR3 is made up of 16 amino acids. V lost 5 bases to trimming and J lost 8 bases; unmatched junction nucleotides: 11.

V gene TRBV20-1 combines with J gene TRBJ1-5, with a possible D match to TRBD1 (6 bases). Germline V lookup: CDR1 DFQATT, CDR2 SNEGSKA (reference sequence). The V and J ends lost 0 bases and 7 bases respectively, with 19 bases between them. The CDR3 spans 16 residues. CDR3 bases: TGCAGTGCTAGAGATCTGAGTAGGGGGGTCAAGCAGCCCCAGCATTTT. Its protein is CSARDLSRGVKQPQHF.

This clonotype was observed a few times. The rearrangement links TRBV11-2 to TRBJ2-3; 10 nucleotides match TRBD2. Germline CDR1 SGHAT, CDR2 FQNNGV. V lost 4 bases and J lost 2; bases outside the gene matches: 15. The CDR3 extends over 19 amino acids. CDR3 DNA: TGTGCCAGCAGCTCAAGGGGTTGGGGACTAGCGACTTCCACAGATACGCAGTATTTT. Amino acid sequence: CASSSRGWGLATSTDTQYF.

V is TRBV7-2 and J is TRBJ2-4; D is possibly TRBD2 (6 bases). The V end lost 1 base, the J end lost 3 bases, and 16 bases lay between the germline ends. CDR1 is SGHTA, CDR2 FQGNSA, per germline. The CDR3 consists of 17 residues. DNA of the CDR3: TGTGCCAGCAGCTTAGGGCTTGGACGGAGGGGCAAAAACATTCAGTACTTC. This translates into CASSLGLGRRGKNIQYF.

As DNA, the CDR3 is TGCAGCGTTGGAACGGGAGTTATCACCGGGGAGCTGTTTTTT. Its translation: CSVGTGVITGELFF. The chain couples TRBV29-1 to TRBJ2-2; a possible D gene is TRBD2 (6 bases). Trimming took off 4 bases at V and 4 bases at J, with 13 bases between the two ends. The germline V gene has CDR1 SQVTM and CDR2 ANQGSEA. The CDR3 sequence is 14 residues long.

The rearrangement uses TRBV4-3 and TRBJ1-3, with D hard to call. V dropped 0 bases and J dropped 2 bases, with 8 bases sitting between them. Germline V gives CDR1 LGHNA, CDR2 YSLEER. This CDR3 is built from 15 residues. This chain's CDR3 is CASSQEHTAGNTIYF. Here the CDR3 DNA reads TGCGCCAGCAGCCAAGAGCATACAGCTGGAAACACCATATATTTT.

This rearrangement joins TRBV12-3 or TRBV12-4 to TRBJ1-5, with D perhaps TRBD1 (5 bases). The CDR3 sequence is 15 residues long. V was pared by 4 bases and J by 4 bases, with 14 bases between. CDR3: CASSYNGGGNQPQHF. The DNA for the CDR3 is TGTGCCAGCAGTTACAATGGGGGGGGAAATCAGCCCCAGCATTTT.

CDR3 sequence: CASRRKGGGPYEQYF. The DNA of the CDR3 is TGTGCCAGCAGGAGGAAGGGAGGGGGCCCTTACGAGCAGTACTTC. The chain uses TRBV12-3 or TRBV12-4 and TRBJ2-7; tentatively, D is TRBD1 or TRBD2 (7 bases each). CDR3 length equals 15 residues. V was trimmed by 6 bases and J by 4 bases, leaving 19 bases between them.

V is TRBV3-1 and J is TRBJ2-5; the D gene is possibly TRBD2 (6 bases). Germline CDR1 and CDR2: LGHDT and YNNKEL (reference sequence). The CDR3 has 15 amino acids. V lost 1 base to trimming and J lost 3 bases, with 12 bases between them. The CDR3 DNA reads as TGTGCCAGCAGCCAAGTGGGACTTCGCAAAGAGACCCAGTACTTC. This codes for CASSQVGLRKETQYF.

The genes are TRBV7-6 and TRBJ2-3, with 7 bases lining up with TRBD2. The germline gives CDR1 SGHVS, CDR2 FNYEAQ. Trimming at V came to 5 bases and at J to 4 bases, leaving 9 bases not matched to a gene. This CDR3 is 15 amino acids long. In DNA, the CDR3 is TGTGCCAGCAGCAAGCGGGGAGACCCGGCAGATACGCAGTATTTT. It yields the protein CASSKRGDPADTQYF.

This chain links TRBV6-5 with TRBJ1-2; D remains unclear. Germline CDR1 and CDR2: MNHEY and SVGAGI. CDR3 length equals 12 residues. V lost 11 bases, J lost 2 bases, and 12 bases lay in between. The CDR3 is CAVSSGNYGYTF. The CDR3 DNA sequence: TGTGCCGTTAGCTCCGGGAACTATGGCTACACCTTC.

This sequence joins TRBV5-6 and TRBJ2-3, with 7 positions matching TRBD2. Germline-derived CDR1 and CDR2 are SGHDT and YYEEEE. This CDR3 region has 16 residues. The V gene end was trimmed by 0 bases and the J gene end by 1 base; junction bases not matched to a gene: 5. CDR3 region: CASSLDGLAGTDTQYF. The DNA for the CDR3 is TGTGCCAGCAGCTTGGACGGGCTAGCGGGCACAGATACGCAGTATTTT.

This clonotype came up a few times. At one boundary the junction diverges from the germline segment, which might be a read error. The V and J genes are TRBV20-1 and TRBJ1-1; no clear D. Germline loops: CDR1 DFQATT, CDR2 SNEGSKA (reference sequence). CDR3 length: 10 residues. CDR3 coding DNA: TGCAGAGCTAGTAAAGGAGTAGCTTTCTTT. It translates to CRASKGVAFF.

This clonotype was seen repeatedly, ten times or more. The chain joins TRBV7-2 to TRBJ1-2; 7 bases match TRBD1. Germline assignment: CDR1 SGHTA and CDR2 FQGNSA. V gave up 5 bases and J gave up 8 bases; unmatched junction bases: 11. The CDR3 length is 14 residues. The CDR3 protein is CASSPAGRGYGYTF. The CDR3 DNA reads TGTGCCAGCAGCCCCGCCGGCAGGGGGTACGGCTACACCTTC.

V gene TRBV7-2 combines with J gene TRBJ2-1; D unclear. V lost 4 bases, J lost 9 bases, and 10 bases lay in between. The V gene's germline CDR1 is SGHTA and CDR2 FQGNSA. The CDR3 totals 12 residues. The CDR3 region has the DNA TGTGCCAGCAGCTCCTACCCCAGTGAGCAGTTCTTC. Protein: CASSSYPSEQFF.

The chain has TRBV12-3 or TRBV12-4 and TRBJ1-6; TRBD1 matches 10 bases. CDR3 length: 16 amino acids. Losses at the gene ends were 1 base for V and 7 bases for J; bases not matched to a gene: 4. Here the CDR3 reads CASSLVGQGRNSPLHF. In nucleotides, the CDR3 is TGTGCCAGCAGTTTAGTGGGACAGGGGAGGAATTCACCCCTCCACTTT.

The J gene is TRBJ2-3, the V gene TRBV19; D possibly corresponds to TRBD2 (5 bases). V was trimmed by 3 bases and J by 0 bases, leaving 10 bases between them. The CDR3 length is 15 residues. Germline CDR1 is LNHDA and CDR2 is SQIVND (reference sequence). CDR3 amino acids: CASSIGGTSTDTQYF. The CDR3 DNA sequence: TGTGCCAGTAGTATCGGAGGCACGAGCACAGATACGCAGTATTTT.

The gene calls are TRBV20-1 and TRBJ2-1; TRBD2 aligns across 10 bases. CDR1 and CDR2 from the germline V gene are DFQATT and SNEGSKA (reference sequence). CDR3 size: 15 residues. The ends lost 5 bases at V and 4 bases at J; junction bases unmatched: 8. CDR3 sequence (DNA): TGCAGTGCTCGGAAAGCGGGAGGGGGATACAATGAGCAGTTCTTC. This encodes CSARKAGGGYNEQFF.

This clonotype was counted only a few times. The J gene is TRBJ2-7, the V gene TRBV6-2 or TRBV6-3, with 11 bases matching TRBD2. The CDR3 is 16 residues long. V gave up 0 bases and J gave up 3 bases; unmatched junction bases: 4. Germline V gene data show CDR1 as MNHEY and CDR2 as SVGEGT. The CDR3, as DNA: TGTGCCAGCAGTTACTCTCTAGCGGGAGGAATCTACGAGCAGTACTTC. Encoded protein: CASSYSLAGGIYEQYF.

The chain recombines TRBV20-1 with TRBJ2-7; D uncertain. V dropped 6 bases and J dropped 3 bases, with 12 bases sitting between them. The V gene's germline CDR1 is DFQATT and CDR2 SNEGSKA (reference sequence). The CDR3 has 12 residues. CDR3 protein: CSADVRVYEQYF. The CDR3 DNA reads as TGCAGTGCGGACGTCCGGGTCTACGAGCAGTACTTC.

The chain combines TRBV10-3 with TRBJ2-7, with D tentatively TRBD2 (6 bases). Germline V CDR1 and CDR2: ENHRY, SYGVKD. V was clipped by 6 bases and J by 7 bases, with 19 bases between them. This CDR3 region has 14 residues. This CDR3 is CAIRGLAGLGEQYF. In nucleotides, the CDR3 is TGTGCCATCAGGGGCTTGGCGGGGCTTGGGGAGCAGTACTTC.

J is TRBJ2-7 and V is TRBV5-5, with 7 nucleotides matching TRBD1. J gave up 6 bases and V 4 bases, and 7 bases lay outside the gene matches. The CDR3 sequence is 13 residues long. Germline loops: CDR1 SGHKS, CDR2 YYEKEE (reference sequence). CDR3 sequence reads: CASSKRGLREQYF. Written as DNA, the CDR3 is TGTGCCAGCAGCAAGAGGGGGCTCCGCGAGCAGTACTTC.

CDR3 bases: TGTGCCAGCAGCTTTGCTTGGCGCTGGGAGACCCAGTACTTC. Its protein product is CASSFAWRWETQYF. The J gene is TRBJ2-5, the V gene TRBV7-8, with D unclear. Germline assignment: CDR1 SGHVS and CDR2 FQNEAQ. The CDR3 covers 14 residues. V was pared by 3 bases and J by 5 bases, with 13 bases between. The entire variable domain, with the rest obtained from reference TRBV7-8 and TRBJ2-5, is as follows: GAGVSQSPRYKVAKRGQDVALRCDPISGHVSLFWYQQALGQGPEFLTYFQNEAQLDKSGLPSDRFFAERPEGSVSTLKIQRTQQEDSAVYLCASSFAWRWETQYFGPGTRLLVL.